This is a list of T cell receptor beta chains from one sample in a study of T cell repertoires in cytomegalovirus infection. Antigen specificity for these receptors is unknown. TCRdb reanalysed the reads using MiXCR and keeps one entry per CDR3 protein. The sample carries around 770,000 distinct CDR3 sequences, almost 30% recorded once. Sequenced material: cultured CD8+ T cells from PBMCs, taken from culture after CMV antigen stimulation. The receptors shown here come from a human donor in good health (CMV status not recorded). Some clones in this sample may be carry-over from other donors' samples. The CDR3 runs from the conserved cysteine through the conserved F or W. The D gene is left open where the match is weak. Only part of the rows carry a size: once, few, many, or a class if the clone is expanded.

clone_size: -
j_call: TRBJ2-1
v_call: TRBV20-1
d_call: TRBD2
cdr3_aa: CSADPAGGGLGNEQFF
cdr3_nt: TGCAGTGCCGACCCAGCTGGGGGGGGTCTAGGTAATGAGCAGTTCTTC

clone_size: -
j_call: TRBJ1-5
v_call: TRBV15
d_call: TRBD1
cdr3_aa: CATSRGTGVQPQHF
cdr3_nt: TGTGCCACCAGCAGAGGGACAGGGGTTCAGCCCCAGCATTTT

clone_size: many
j_call: TRBJ2-5
v_call: TRBV7-9
d_call: TRBD1
cdr3_aa: CASSLVGRGTGGGETQYF
cdr3_nt: TGTGCCAGCAGCTTAGTAGGAAGGGGGACAGGAGGAGGAGAGACCCAGTACTTC

clone_size: -
j_call: TRBJ1-5
v_call: TRBV6-4
d_call: TRBD1
cdr3_aa: CASSLSDRLQGYSNQPQHF
cdr3_nt: TGTGCCAGCAGCCTTTCGGACAGATTACAGGGGTATAGCAATCAGCCCCAGCATTTT

clone_size: -
j_call: TRBJ1-2
v_call: TRBV19
d_call: TRBD1
cdr3_aa: CASSSAGQTFGYTF
cdr3_nt: TGTGCCAGTAGTAGCGCGGGACAGACTTTCGGCTACACCTTC

clone_size: -
j_call: TRBJ1-3
v_call: TRBV7-3
d_call: -
cdr3_aa: CASSLYGDSPSSGNTIYF
cdr3_nt: TGTGCCAGCAGCTTATATGGAGATAGTCCCAGCTCTGGAAACACCATATATTTT

clone_size: -
j_call: TRBJ2-1
v_call: TRBV11-3
d_call: -
cdr3_aa: CASSLVSVTEQFF
cdr3_nt: TGTGCCAGCAGCTTAGTAAGCGTTACTGAGCAGTTCTTC

clone_size: -
j_call: TRBJ2-1
v_call: TRBV6-6
d_call: TRBD2
cdr3_aa: CASSLAGLSMDNEQFF
cdr3_nt: TGTGCCAGCAGTCTAGCGGGGCTATCTATGGACAATGAGCAGTTCTTC

clone_size: -
j_call: TRBJ2-3
v_call: TRBV2
d_call: -
cdr3_aa: CASRELIARPTDTQYF
cdr3_nt: TGTGCCAGCAGGGAACTGATAGCGAGACCCACAGATACGCAGTATTTT

clone_size: -
j_call: TRBJ1-1
v_call: TRBV6-6
d_call: -
cdr3_aa: CASSYPYKNTEAFF
cdr3_nt: TGTGCCAGCAGTTACCCGTACAAGAACACTGAAGCTTTCTTT

clone_size: few
j_call: TRBJ2-1
v_call: TRBV7-6
d_call: -
cdr3_aa: CASSSSSPSPGGLNEQFF
cdr3_nt: TGTGCCAGCAGCTCATCCTCCCCATCTCCGGGGGGCCTGAATGAGCAGTTCTTC

clone_size: few
j_call: TRBJ2-2
v_call: TRBV20-1
d_call: -
cdr3_aa: CSVSRGLSTGELFF
cdr3_nt: TGCAGTGTTAGTAGGGGTTTGAGCACCGGGGAGCTGTTTTTT

clone_size: many
j_call: TRBJ2-7
v_call: TRBV7-2
d_call: TRBD1
cdr3_aa: CASSFRDRVRDEQYF
cdr3_nt: TGTGCCAGCAGCTTTCGGGACAGGGTTAGGGACGAGCAGTACTTC

clone_size: -
j_call: TRBJ2-5
v_call: TRBV5-8
d_call: -
cdr3_aa: CASSLELAQTGETQYF
cdr3_nt: TGTGCCAGCAGCTTGGAGTTAGCCCAAACAGGGGAGACCCAGTACTTC

clone_size: few
j_call: TRBJ1-1
v_call: TRBV7-9
d_call: -
cdr3_aa: CASSDRWASTSLTPEAFF
cdr3_nt: TGTGCCAGCAGCGACCGGTGGGCGTCGACATCCCTCACCCCTGAAGCTTTCTTT

clone_size: -
j_call: TRBJ2-7
v_call: TRBV19
d_call: TRBD1
cdr3_aa: CASSIGQGIYEQYF
cdr3_nt: TGTGCCAGTAGTATCGGACAGGGGATCTACGAGCAGTACTTC

clone_size: -
j_call: TRBJ1-2
v_call: TRBV7-9
d_call: TRBD1
cdr3_aa: CASSLAGQGHYGYTF
cdr3_nt: TGTGCCAGCAGCTTAGCGGGACAGGGGCACTATGGCTACACCTTC

clone_size: -
j_call: TRBJ2-1
v_call: TRBV14
d_call: -
cdr3_aa: CASSHLQGGGEQFF
cdr3_nt: TGTGCCAGCAGCCATTTACAGGGCGGCGGTGAGCAGTTCTTC

clone_size: -
j_call: TRBJ2-5
v_call: TRBV28
d_call: TRBD2
cdr3_aa: CASSTGLAGGQLPQETQYF
cdr3_nt: TGTGCCAGCAGTACTGGACTAGCGGGGGGCCAACTCCCTCAAGAGACCCAGTACTTC

clone_size: few
j_call: TRBJ2-4
v_call: TRBV19
d_call: TRBD1
cdr3_aa: CASDAGTGVNIQYF
cdr3_nt: TGTGCCAGCGATGCGGGGACAGGGGTGAACATTCAGTACTTC

clone_size: few
j_call: TRBJ2-1
v_call: TRBV14
d_call: TRBD1
cdr3_aa: CASSQGQGARISYNEQFF
cdr3_nt: TGTGCCAGCAGCCAGGGACAGGGGGCGCGGATCTCCTACAATGAGCAGTTCTTC

clone_size: -
j_call: TRBJ2-2
v_call: TRBV6-8
d_call: TRBD2
cdr3_aa: CAGGGTSSGELFF
cdr3_nt: TGTGCCGGAGGCGGGACTAGCTCCGGGGAGCTGTTTTTT

clone_size: -
j_call: TRBJ2-3
v_call: TRBV7-3
d_call: -
cdr3_aa: CASSSRGLVTDTQYF
cdr3_nt: TGTGCCAGCAGCTCTAGAGGTCTGGTAACAGATACGCAGTATTTT

clone_size: once
j_call: TRBJ2-5
v_call: TRBV27
d_call: -
cdr3_aa: CASKMESVAETQYF
cdr3_nt: TGTGCCAGCAAGATGGAGAGCGTAGCAGAGACCCAGTACTTC

clone_size: -
j_call: TRBJ1-4
v_call: TRBV6-5
d_call: TRBD1
cdr3_aa: CASSYQGAADEKLFF
cdr3_nt: TGTGCCAGCAGTTACCAGGGGGCGGCTGATGAAAAACTGTTTTTT

clone_size: -
j_call: TRBJ1-2
v_call: TRBV7-9
d_call: -
cdr3_aa: CASRPSPGEGGYTF
cdr3_nt: TGTGCCAGCAGACCCTCCCCAGGGGAGGGTGGCTACACCTTC

clone_size: few
j_call: TRBJ1-1
v_call: TRBV19
d_call: -
cdr3_aa: CASSKDNIAGGLVEAFF
cdr3_nt: TGTGCCAGTAGTAAAGACAACATTGCGGGAGGGTTAGTTGAAGCTTTCTTT

clone_size: -
j_call: TRBJ2-3
v_call: TRBV27
d_call: -
cdr3_aa: CASSLQIGGRTDTQYF
cdr3_nt: TGTGCCAGCAGTCTACAGATAGGGGGGCGCACAGATACGCAGTATTTT

clone_size: -
j_call: TRBJ2-6
v_call: TRBV11-2
d_call: TRBD1
cdr3_aa: CASSPQGTGQGANVLTF
cdr3_nt: TGTGCCAGCAGCCCTCAAGGGACAGGCCAAGGGGCCAACGTCCTGACTTTC

clone_size: few
j_call: TRBJ2-5
v_call: TRBV12-3/TRBV12-4
d_call: TRBD2
cdr3_aa: CASRQTSGGMETQYF
cdr3_nt: TGTGCCAGCAGACAGACTAGCGGGGGAATGGAGACCCAGTACTTC

clone_size: many
j_call: TRBJ2-5
v_call: TRBV12-3/TRBV12-4
d_call: TRBD2
cdr3_aa: CASSLNLSAGGPKETQYF
cdr3_nt: TGTGCCAGCAGTTTGAATTTATCGGCGGGGGGGCCTAAAGAGACCCAGTACTTC

clone_size: few
j_call: TRBJ2-3
v_call: TRBV6-6
d_call: -
cdr3_aa: CASSSLADGWDTDTQYF
cdr3_nt: TGTGCCAGCAGTTCTCTAGCTGATGGCTGGGACACAGATACGCAGTATTTT

clone_size: few
j_call: TRBJ2-4
v_call: TRBV2
d_call: TRBD1
cdr3_aa: CASSEGQGLKNIQYF
cdr3_nt: TGTGCCAGCAGTGAGGGACAGGGCCTCAAAAACATTCAGTACTTC

clone_size: -
j_call: TRBJ1-5
v_call: TRBV29-1
d_call: -
cdr3_aa: CSVEFGEGQHF
cdr3_nt: TGCAGCGTTGAATTTGGAGAGGGGCAGCATTTT

clone_size: -
j_call: TRBJ2-3
v_call: TRBV7-8
d_call: -
cdr3_aa: CASSLKEVTRRSADTQYF
cdr3_nt: TGTGCCAGCAGCTTAAAGGAGGTTACTAGAAGGAGCGCAGATACGCAGTATTTT

clone_size: few
j_call: TRBJ1-2
v_call: TRBV10-3
d_call: -
cdr3_aa: CAISEYATPKTYGYTF
cdr3_nt: TGTGCCATCAGTGAGTATGCCACGCCAAAGACCTATGGCTACACCTTC

clone_size: many
j_call: TRBJ2-1
v_call: TRBV4-1
d_call: -
cdr3_aa: CASSQGSYNEQFF
cdr3_nt: TGCGCCAGCAGCCAAGGATCCTACAATGAGCAGTTCTTC

clone_size: -
j_call: TRBJ2-7
v_call: TRBV27
d_call: -
cdr3_aa: CASRPGTAGEQYF
cdr3_nt: TGTGCCAGCAGGCCCGGGACAGCGGGGGAGCAGTACTTC

clone_size: few
j_call: TRBJ1-1
v_call: TRBV27
d_call: TRBD1
cdr3_aa: CASSNRGRAEAFF
cdr3_nt: TGTGCCAGCAGTAACAGGGGGAGGGCTGAAGCTTTCTTT

clone_size: many
j_call: TRBJ2-7
v_call: TRBV7-6
d_call: -
cdr3_aa: CASSLELGAYEQYF
cdr3_nt: TGTGCCAGCAGCTTAGAGCTGGGGGCCTACGAGCAGTACTTC

clone_size: -
j_call: TRBJ2-1
v_call: TRBV20-1
d_call: TRBD2
cdr3_aa: CSARDRASGVRNEQFF
cdr3_nt: TGCAGTGCTAGAGATCGGGCTAGCGGGGTAAGGAATGAGCAGTTCTTC

clone_size: few
j_call: TRBJ1-1
v_call: TRBV4-2
d_call: -
cdr3_aa: CASSPEGVTGNTEAFF
cdr3_nt: TGTGCCAGCAGCCCAGAGGGGGTAACAGGCAACACTGAAGCTTTCTTT

clone_size: -
j_call: TRBJ2-2
v_call: TRBV12-3/TRBV12-4
d_call: TRBD2
cdr3_aa: CASSLATSGGDELFF
cdr3_nt: TGTGCCAGCAGTTTAGCCACCAGCGGGGGGGACGAGCTGTTTTTT

clone_size: few
j_call: TRBJ1-5
v_call: TRBV6-5
d_call: -
cdr3_aa: CASSYSMGGSQPQHF
cdr3_nt: TGTGCCAGCAGTTACTCGATGGGGGGCAGTCAGCCCCAGCATTTT

clone_size: few
j_call: TRBJ2-1
v_call: TRBV28
d_call: -
cdr3_aa: CASSQGPPYNEQFF
cdr3_nt: TGTGCCAGCAGCCAGGGGCCCCCCTACAATGAGCAGTTCTTC

clone_size: few
j_call: TRBJ2-3
v_call: TRBV6-5
d_call: -
cdr3_aa: CASSYWGDTDTQYF
cdr3_nt: TGTGCCAGCAGTTACTGGGGGGACACAGATACGCAGTATTTT

clone_size: -
j_call: TRBJ2-2
v_call: TRBV12-3/TRBV12-4
d_call: -
cdr3_aa: CASSLNAGDPLGGELFF
cdr3_nt: TGTGCCAGCAGTTTGAATGCCGGGGACCCCCTCGGCGGGGAGCTGTTTTTT

clone_size: many
j_call: TRBJ2-1
v_call: TRBV7-9
d_call: -
cdr3_aa: CASSLGSREQFF
cdr3_nt: TGTGCCAGCAGCTTAGGTTCCCGTGAGCAGTTCTTC